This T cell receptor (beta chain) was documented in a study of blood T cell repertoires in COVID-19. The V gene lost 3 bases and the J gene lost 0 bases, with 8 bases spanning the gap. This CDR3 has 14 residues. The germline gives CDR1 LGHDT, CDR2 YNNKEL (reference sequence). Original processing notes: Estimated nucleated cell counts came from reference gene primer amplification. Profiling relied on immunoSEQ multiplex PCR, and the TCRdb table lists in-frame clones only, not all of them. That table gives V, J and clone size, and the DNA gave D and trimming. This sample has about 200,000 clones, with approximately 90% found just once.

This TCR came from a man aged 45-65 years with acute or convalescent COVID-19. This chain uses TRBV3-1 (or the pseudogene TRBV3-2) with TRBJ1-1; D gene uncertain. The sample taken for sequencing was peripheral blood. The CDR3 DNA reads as TGTGCCAGCAGCCACAACAGCATGAACACTGAAGCTTTCTTT. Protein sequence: CASSHNSMNTEAFF.